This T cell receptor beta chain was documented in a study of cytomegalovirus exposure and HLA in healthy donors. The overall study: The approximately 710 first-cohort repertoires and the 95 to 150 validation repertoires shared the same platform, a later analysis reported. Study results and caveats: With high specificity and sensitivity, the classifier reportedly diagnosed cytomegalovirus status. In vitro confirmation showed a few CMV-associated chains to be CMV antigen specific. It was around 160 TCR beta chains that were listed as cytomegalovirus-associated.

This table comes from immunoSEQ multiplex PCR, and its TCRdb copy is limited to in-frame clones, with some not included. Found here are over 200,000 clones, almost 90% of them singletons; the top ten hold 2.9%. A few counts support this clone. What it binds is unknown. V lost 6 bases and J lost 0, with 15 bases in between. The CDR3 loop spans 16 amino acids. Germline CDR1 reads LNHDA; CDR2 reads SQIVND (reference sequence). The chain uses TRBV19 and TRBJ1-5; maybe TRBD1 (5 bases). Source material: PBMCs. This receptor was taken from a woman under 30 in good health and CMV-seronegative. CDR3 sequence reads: CASRSKDRNSNQPQHF. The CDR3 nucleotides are TGTGCCAGTAGATCAAAAGACAGAAATAGCAATCAGCCCCAGCATTTT.